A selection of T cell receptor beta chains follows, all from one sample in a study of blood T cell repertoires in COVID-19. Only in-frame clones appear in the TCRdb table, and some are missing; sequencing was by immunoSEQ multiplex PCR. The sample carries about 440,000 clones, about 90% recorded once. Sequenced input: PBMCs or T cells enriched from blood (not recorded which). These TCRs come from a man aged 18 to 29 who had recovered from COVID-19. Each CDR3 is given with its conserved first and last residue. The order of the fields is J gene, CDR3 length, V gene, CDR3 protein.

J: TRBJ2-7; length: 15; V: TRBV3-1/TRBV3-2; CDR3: CASSPGTSGAREQYF
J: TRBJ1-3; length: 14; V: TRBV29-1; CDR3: CSVGGGLSGNTIYF
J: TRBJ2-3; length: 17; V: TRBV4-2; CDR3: CASSQRHPSGLADTQYF
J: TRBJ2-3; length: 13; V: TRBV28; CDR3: CASSPGQGDTQYF
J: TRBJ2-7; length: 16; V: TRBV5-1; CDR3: CASSLSLAVSSYEQYF
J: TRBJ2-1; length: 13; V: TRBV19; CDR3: CAIASGFYNEQFF
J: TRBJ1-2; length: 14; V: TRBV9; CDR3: CASSVDPTGLGYTF
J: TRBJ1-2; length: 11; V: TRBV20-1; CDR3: CSARWPVGYTF
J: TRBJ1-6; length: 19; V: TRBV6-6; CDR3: CASSSIRTGPAFYNSPLHF
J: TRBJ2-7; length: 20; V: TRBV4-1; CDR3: CASSQGLVRLAGGPSYEQYF
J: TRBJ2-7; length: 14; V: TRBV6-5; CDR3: CASRPGQGIWEQYF
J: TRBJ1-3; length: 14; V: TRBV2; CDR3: CASSVRGAGNTIYF
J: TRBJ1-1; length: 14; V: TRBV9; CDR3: CASSVLPGFTEAFF
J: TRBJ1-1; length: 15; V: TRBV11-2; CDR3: CASSLVWEKNTEAFF
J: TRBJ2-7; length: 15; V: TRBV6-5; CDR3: CASSYTGEESYEQYF
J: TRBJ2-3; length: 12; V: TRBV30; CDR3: CAWTSGSDTQYF
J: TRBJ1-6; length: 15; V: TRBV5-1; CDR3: CASSNSSSYNSPLHF
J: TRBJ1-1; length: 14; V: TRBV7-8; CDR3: CASSLTGPNTEAFF
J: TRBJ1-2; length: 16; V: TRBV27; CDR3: CASSPEGARPAYGYTF
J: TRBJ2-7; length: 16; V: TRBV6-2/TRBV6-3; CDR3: CASSRIPGTGNYEQYF
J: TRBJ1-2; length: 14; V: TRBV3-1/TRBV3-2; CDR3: CASSHRDRADGYTF
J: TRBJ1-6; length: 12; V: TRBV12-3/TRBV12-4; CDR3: CASSMRSSPLHF
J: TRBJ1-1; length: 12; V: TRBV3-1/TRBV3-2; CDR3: CASSQGQGYAFF
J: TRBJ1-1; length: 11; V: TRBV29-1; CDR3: CSVVGGEEAFF
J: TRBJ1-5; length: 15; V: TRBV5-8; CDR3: CASSPGQGTNQPQHF
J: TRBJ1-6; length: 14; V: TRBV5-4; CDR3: CASSLGRGDSPLHF
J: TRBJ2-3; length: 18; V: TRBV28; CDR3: CASSLRASGRSSTDTQYF
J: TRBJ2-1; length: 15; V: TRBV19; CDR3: CASSSAGVSYNEQFF
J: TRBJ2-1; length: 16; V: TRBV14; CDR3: CASSQLAKGVGNEQFF
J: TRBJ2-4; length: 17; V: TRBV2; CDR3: CASSEGRQNIAKNIQYF
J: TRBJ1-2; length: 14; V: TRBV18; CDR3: CASSNLQGNGGYTF
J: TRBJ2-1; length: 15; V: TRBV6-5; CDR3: CASKDLGQGTTEQFF
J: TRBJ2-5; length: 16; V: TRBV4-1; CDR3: CASSLDATRGQETQYF
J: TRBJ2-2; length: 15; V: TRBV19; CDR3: CASSIGTELTGELFF
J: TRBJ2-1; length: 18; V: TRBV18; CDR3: CASSPGTSGGVSYNEQFF
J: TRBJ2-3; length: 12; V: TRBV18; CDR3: CASSPRTEEQYF
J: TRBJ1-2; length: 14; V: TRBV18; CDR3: CASSAQTGNYGYTF
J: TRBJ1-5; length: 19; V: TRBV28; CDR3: CASSFGAGRRSYSNQPQHF
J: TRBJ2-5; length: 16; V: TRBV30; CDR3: CALGPWSNQKGETQYF
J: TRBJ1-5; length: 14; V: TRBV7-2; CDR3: CASSFSRGGQPQHF
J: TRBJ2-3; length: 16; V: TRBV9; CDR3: CASSAGTVGGGNTQYF
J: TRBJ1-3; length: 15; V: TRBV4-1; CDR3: CASSQTTGPGNTIYF